This entry describes one T cell receptor beta chain. Its specificity is unknown. This record comes from a study of identical twins. The study, taken as a whole, reports: When twins shared out-of-frame alpha sequences, those sequences had excess low generation probability. Cord blood's abundant beta clonotypes had fewer insertions, unlike memory repertoires. Findings depended on cross-sectional statistics rather than tracking the same donors.

MiXCR, run by TCRdb on the 5' RACE reads, gives a single entry per CDR3 protein. The repertoire holds approximately 490,000 distinct CDR3 sequences, with about 22% as singletons. Trimming stripped 4 bases from V and 4 bases from J, with 13 bases between. CDR3 length: 14 amino acids. The same specimen was also included in a second study, on yellow fever vaccine responses in identical twins.

This sequence originates from a woman aged 18-29 years in good health. Input material: CD4+ T cells sorted from blood. V gene TRBV12-3 or TRBV12-4 combines with J gene TRBJ1-1, with a weak D call TRBD1 (5 bases). The CDR3 region is CASSYNRGSTEAFF. CDR3 bases: TGTGCCAGCAGTTACAATCGGGGGAGCACTGAAGCTTTCTTT.